The 10 T cell receptor beta chains listed next were all sequenced from one sample in a study of T cells in Graves' hyperthyroidism and ophthalmopathy. Amplification targeted TCR beta CDR3 regions from RNA transcripts. During a first-round RT-PCR of the TCR CDR3, the HTBI primer set was used. TCRdb analysed the multiplex PCR reads with MiXCR anew, one entry per CDR3 protein. There are more than 500,000 distinct CDR3 sequences in the sample; 35% to 50% occur only once, and 44% lies in the top ten. Sequencing was carried out using peripheral blood or thyroid tissue (not recorded which). The receptors come from an adult woman with Graves' disease, either hyperthyroidism or ophthalmopathy (not recorded which).

The J gene is TRBJ2-7, the V gene TRBV7-9; 8 bases align to TRBD2. CDR3 length equals 14 residues. Germline values: CDR1 SEHNR, CDR2 FQNEAQ (reference sequence). V lost 2 bases, J lost 4 bases, and 4 bases stayed unmatched. In DNA, the CDR3 is TGTGCCAGCAGCTTATATGCGGGAGGATACGAGCAGTACTTC. Amino acid sequence: CASSLYAGGYEQYF.

This chain links TRBV9 with TRBJ2-3; D unresolved. The ends were cut back, 5 bases at V and 7 bases at J, with 14 bases in the middle. Germline CDR1 is SGDLS and CDR2 is YYNGEE. The CDR3 consists of 13 residues. The CDR3 nucleotides read TGTGCCAGCAGGAAAATTGAACCCCATACGCAGTATTTT. Translating it yields CASRKIEPHTQYF.

This chain joins TRBV7-3 and TRBJ2-3, with D uncertain. Per the germline V gene, CDR1 is SGHTA and CDR2 is FQGTGA. Trimming removed 1 base from V and 1 base from J, with 9 bases in between. The CDR3 sequence is 15 residues long. The CDR3 loop is CASSLMFAGTDTQYF. CDR3 nucleotide sequence: TGTGCCAGCAGCTTAATGTTTGCGGGCACAGATACGCAGTATTTT.

This chain connects TRBV9 to TRBJ1-5; the D is unclear. The CDR3 consists of 13 residues. The V gene's germline CDR1 is SGDLS and CDR2 YYNGEE. Trimming pared 0 bases from V and 14 bases from J, leaving 15 bases between. For the CDR3, the DNA is TGTGCCAGCAGCGTAGCGGCCACAGCCTACGAGCATTTT. Translated, it gives CASSVAATAYEHF.

The chain employs TRBV15 and TRBJ2-7, with a tentative D call TRBD1 (6 bases). Germline assignment: CDR1 LNHNV and CDR2 YYDKDF (reference sequence). The CDR3 sequence is 16 residues long. The V gene lost 5 bases and the J gene lost 8 bases, with 25 bases spanning the gap. The CDR3 spells CATSESFSGVQPQQYF. The CDR3 region has the DNA TGTGCCACCAGCGAGTCCTTCTCAGGGGTCCAGCCCCAGCAGTACTTC.

The chain couples TRBV10-1 to TRBJ1-1; D gene unclear. Germline CDR1 is WNHNN and CDR2 is SYGVQD (reference sequence). CDR3 size: 14 residues. Trimming shortened V by 2 bases and J by 6 bases, and 13 bases separated the two germline ends. CDR3 sequence reads: CASSERQDGAEAFF. The CDR3 DNA follows: TGCGCCAGCAGTGAGCGGCAGGATGGCGCTGAAGCTTTCTTT.

A few counts support this clonotype. The gene calls are TRBV9 and TRBJ2-5; either TRBD1 or TRBD2 may supply D (6 bases each). Trimming stripped 0 bases from V and 5 bases from J, with 14 bases between. Looked up from germline, CDR1 is SGDLS and CDR2 is YYNGEE. This CDR3 has 15 amino acids. CDR3 sequence reads: CASSVAGEDGETQYF. The CDR3 DNA reads TGTGCCAGCAGCGTAGCAGGGGAGGACGGGGAGACCCAGTACTTC.

The chain couples TRBV20-1 to TRBJ2-7; no reliable D call. The J call is uncertain, as TRBJ2-1 better fits the DNA end. CDR3 length: 11 residues. CDR1 is DFQATT, CDR2 SNEGSKA, per germline (reference sequence). The CDR3: CRCCSYNEQFF. CDR3 bases: TGCAGGTGTTGCTCCTACAATGAGCAGTTCTTC.

The sample holds a few counts of this clonotype. Mismatch with germline at one junction end may stem from a read error. The chain joins TRBV5-1 to TRBJ2-7; D perhaps matches TRBD2 (6 bases). CDR1 SGHRS and CDR2 YFSETQ come from the germline V gene. CDR3 length: 12 residues. The CDR3 is CASRESSYEHYF. CDR3 bases: TGCGCCAGCCGGGAGAGCTCCTACGAGCACTACTTC.

This clonotype was counted ten times or more. V usage is TRBV20-1 and J usage is TRBJ2-7, with D perhaps TRBD2 (5 bases). Germline lookup yields CDR1 DFQATT and CDR2 SNEGSKA (reference sequence). The CDR3 loop spans 13 amino acids. The V and J ends lost 0 bases and 4 bases respectively, with 10 bases between them. The CDR3 protein is CSAREPSYYEQYF. DNA of the CDR3: TGCAGTGCTAGAGAACCTAGCTATTACGAGCAGTACTTC.